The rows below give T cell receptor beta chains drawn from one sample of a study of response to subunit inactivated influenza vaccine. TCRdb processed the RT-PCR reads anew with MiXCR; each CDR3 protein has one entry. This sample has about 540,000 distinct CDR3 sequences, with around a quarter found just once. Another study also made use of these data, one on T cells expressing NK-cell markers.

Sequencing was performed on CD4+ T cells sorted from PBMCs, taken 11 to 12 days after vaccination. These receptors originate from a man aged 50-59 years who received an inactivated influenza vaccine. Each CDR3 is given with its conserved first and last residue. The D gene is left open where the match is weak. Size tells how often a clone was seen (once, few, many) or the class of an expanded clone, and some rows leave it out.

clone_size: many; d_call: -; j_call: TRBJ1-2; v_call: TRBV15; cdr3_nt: TGTGCCACCAGCGGGCGTGGGACCGCCTATGGCTACACCTTC; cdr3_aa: CATSGRGTAYGYTF
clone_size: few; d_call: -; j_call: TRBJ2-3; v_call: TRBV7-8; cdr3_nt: TGTGCCAGCAGCCCCAGCCAAATACATACGCAGTATTTT; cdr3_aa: CASSPSQIHTQYF
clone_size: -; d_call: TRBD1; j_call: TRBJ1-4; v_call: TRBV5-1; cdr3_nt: TGCGCCAGCAGCTACTTGGGACAGGAAAAACTGTTTTTT; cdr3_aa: CASSYLGQEKLFF
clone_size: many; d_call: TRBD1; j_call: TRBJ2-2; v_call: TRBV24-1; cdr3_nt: TGTGCCGGTGAGGGGAGACAGGGGAGGACCGGGGAGCTGTTTTTT; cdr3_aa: CAGEGRQGRTGELFF
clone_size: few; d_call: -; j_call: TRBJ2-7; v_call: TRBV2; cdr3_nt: TGTGCCAGCAGTGAAAGGTCTCTAGGGTACGAGCAGTACTTC; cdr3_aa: CASSERSLGYEQYF
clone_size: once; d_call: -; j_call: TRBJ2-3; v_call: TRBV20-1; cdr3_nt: TGCAGTGCCACAGTTGTTGATACGCAGTATTTT; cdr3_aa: CSATVVDTQYF
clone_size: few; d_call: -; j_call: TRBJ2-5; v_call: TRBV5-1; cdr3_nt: TGCGCCAGCAGCATACAACAGCCCCAAGAGACCCAGTACTTC; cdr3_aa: CASSIQQPQETQYF
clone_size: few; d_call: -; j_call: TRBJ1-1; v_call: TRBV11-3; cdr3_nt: TGTGCCAGCAGCTTAGATGGACAGATGAACACTGAAGCTTTCTTT; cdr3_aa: CASSLDGQMNTEAFF
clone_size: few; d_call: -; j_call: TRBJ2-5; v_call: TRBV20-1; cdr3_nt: TGCAGTGCTACCCAAGGGGGGGAGGGAGAGACCCAGTACTTC; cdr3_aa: CSATQGGEGETQYF
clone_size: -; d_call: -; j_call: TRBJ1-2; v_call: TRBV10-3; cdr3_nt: TGTGCCATCAGTGAGTCTCTAGGGGCGAACTATGGCTACACCTTC; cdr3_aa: CAISESLGANYGYTF
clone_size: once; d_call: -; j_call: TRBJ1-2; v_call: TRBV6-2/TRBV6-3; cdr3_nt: TGTGCCAGCAACGTTTCTCCGGGCGCCCTAGATGGCTACACCTTC; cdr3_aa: CASNVSPGALDGYTF
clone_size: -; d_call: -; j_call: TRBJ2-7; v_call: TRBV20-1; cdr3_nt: TGCAGTGCTAGAGCTGTGACTAGCTCCTACGAGCAGTACTTC; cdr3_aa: CSARAVTSSYEQYF
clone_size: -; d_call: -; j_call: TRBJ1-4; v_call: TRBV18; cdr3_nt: TGTGCCAGCTCACCGCCGGGGCTTGGGGGTGAAAAACTGTTTTTT; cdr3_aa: CASSPPGLGGEKLFF
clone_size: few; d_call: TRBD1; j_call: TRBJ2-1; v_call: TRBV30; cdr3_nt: TGTGCCTGGAGGGACAGGGCGGGCCATGAGCAGTTCTTC; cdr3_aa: CAWRDRAGHEQFF
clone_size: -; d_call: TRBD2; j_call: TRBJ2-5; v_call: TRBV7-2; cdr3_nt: TGTGCCAGCAGCTTAGCGGTGGGAGGGCGAGAGACCCAGTACTTC; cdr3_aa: CASSLAVGGRETQYF
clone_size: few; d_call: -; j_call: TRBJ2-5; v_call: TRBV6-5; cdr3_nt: TGTGCCAGCAGTTCCGCCCACCCGGGGGAGACCCAGTACTTC; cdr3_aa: CASSSAHPGETQYF
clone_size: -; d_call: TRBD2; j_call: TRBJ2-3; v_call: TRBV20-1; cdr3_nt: TGCAGCCCGGAGGGAGCTAGCGGAGATACGCAGTATTTT; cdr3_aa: CSPEGASGDTQYF
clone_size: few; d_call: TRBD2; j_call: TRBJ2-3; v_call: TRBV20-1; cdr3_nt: TGCAGTGCTTTAGCGGGGGTCACAGATACGCAGTATTTT; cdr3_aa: CSALAGVTDTQYF
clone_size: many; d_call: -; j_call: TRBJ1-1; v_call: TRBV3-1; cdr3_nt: TGTGCCAGCAGCCAAGACTTCTGGGGGAACACTGAAGCTTTCTTT; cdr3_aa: CASSQDFWGNTEAFF
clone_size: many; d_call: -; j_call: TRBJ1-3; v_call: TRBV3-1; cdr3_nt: TGTGCCAGCAGCGCTCTATCTGGAAACACCATATATTTT; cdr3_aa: CASSALSGNTIYF
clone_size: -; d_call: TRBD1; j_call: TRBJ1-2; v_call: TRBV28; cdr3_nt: TGTGCCACCAGGACAGGGGGATACTATGGCTACACCTTC; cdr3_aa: CATRTGGYYGYTF
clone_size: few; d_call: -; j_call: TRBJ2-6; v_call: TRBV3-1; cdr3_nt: TGTGCCAGCAGCCTCTATGTATCTGGGGCCAACGTCCTGACTTTC; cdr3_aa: CASSLYVSGANVLTF
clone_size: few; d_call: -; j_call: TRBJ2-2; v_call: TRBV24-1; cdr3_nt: TGTGCCACCAGTGATTTGCGGGGTCACACCGGGGAGCTGTTTTTT; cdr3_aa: CATSDLRGHTGELFF
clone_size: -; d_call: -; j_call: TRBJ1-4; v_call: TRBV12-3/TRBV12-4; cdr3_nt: TGTGCCAGCAGCAAGACAGGAGCGGAAAAACTGTTTTTT; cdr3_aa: CASSKTGAEKLFF
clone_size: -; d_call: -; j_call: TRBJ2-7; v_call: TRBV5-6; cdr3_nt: TGTGCCAGCAACCAGGGAGGCTACGAGCAGTACTTC; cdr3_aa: CASNQGGYEQYF
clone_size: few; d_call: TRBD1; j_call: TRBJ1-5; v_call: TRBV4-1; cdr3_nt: TGCGCCAGCAGCCAAGAGGCCGGGACAGGGGATAGCAATCAGCCCCAGCATTTT; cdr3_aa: CASSQEAGTGDSNQPQHF
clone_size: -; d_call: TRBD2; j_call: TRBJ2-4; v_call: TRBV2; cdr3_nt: TGTGCCAGCAGCCGGACTAGCGGGATTAACATTCAGTACTTC; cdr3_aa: CASSRTSGINIQYF
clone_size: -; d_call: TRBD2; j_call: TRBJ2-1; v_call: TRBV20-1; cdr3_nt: TGCAGTGCTAACCGCCCCGGGAGGGCCAATGAGCAGTTCTTC; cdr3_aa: CSANRPGRANEQFF
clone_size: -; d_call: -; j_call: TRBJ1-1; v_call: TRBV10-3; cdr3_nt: TGTGCCATCAGGGAAACCAGGGGGAACACTGAAGCTTTCTTT; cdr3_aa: CAIRETRGNTEAFF
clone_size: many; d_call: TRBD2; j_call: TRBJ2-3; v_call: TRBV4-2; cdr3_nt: TGTGCCAGCAGCCAAGAGACAGCGGGGGGGCCGCGCACAGATACGCAGTATTTT; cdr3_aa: CASSQETAGGPRTDTQYF
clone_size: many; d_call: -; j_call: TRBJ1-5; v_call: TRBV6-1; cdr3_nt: TGTGCCAGCAAAAGGGTGAGCAATCAGCCCCAGCATTTT; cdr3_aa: CASKRVSNQPQHF
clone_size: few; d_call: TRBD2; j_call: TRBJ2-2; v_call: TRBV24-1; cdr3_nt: TGTGCCACCAGTGATCCCTCCCTGACTAGCGGGAGATTTACCGGGGAGCTGTTTTTT; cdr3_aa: CATSDPSLTSGRFTGELFF
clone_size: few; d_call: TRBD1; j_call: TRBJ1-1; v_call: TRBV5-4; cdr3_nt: TGTGCCAGCTCTACCGGGACAGAGAACACTGAAGCTTTCTTT; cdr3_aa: CASSTGTENTEAFF
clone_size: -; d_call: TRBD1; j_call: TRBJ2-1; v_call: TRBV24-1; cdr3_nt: TGTGCCACCAGTGAGTCGGGACAGGGGGCCTACAATGAGCAGTTCTTC; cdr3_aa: CATSESGQGAYNEQFF